This T cell receptor (beta chain) was obtained from a study of OX40 agonist ivuxolimab in advanced cancers. Findings and caveats of the study: Several nonresponders also turned out to have low normalized T-cell clonal expansion.

The protocol was immunoSEQ multiplex PCR, while the TCRdb copy is restricted to in-frame clones and leaves out a portion. In the table there are over 75,000 clones, about 94% of which are singletons. Of note for this clone: What it recognizes is unknown.

This sequence originates from an adult with an advanced solid tumor such as melanoma, head and neck, liver or kidney cancer. Sequenced material: CD4+ or CD8+ T cells sorted from blood, taken in a trial of the OX40 agonist ivuxolimab.

The CDR3 DNA follows: TGTGCTAGTGGTTTGAATAGCGGGACTTACCAAGAGACCCAGTACTTC. It yields the protein CASGLNSGTYQETQYF. This chain connects TRBV12-5 to TRBJ2-5; 8 nucleotides agree with TRBD2. The CDR3 has 16 amino acids. The germline CDR1 and CDR2 sequences are LGHNT and FRNRAP. The ends lost 2 bases at V and 0 bases at J; junction bases unmatched: 5.